This TCR beta chain originates from a study of cytomegalovirus exposure and HLA in healthy donors. Study-wide points: It is likely that the observed cluster of highly shared sequence variants was a sequencing artifact. According to the study, around 160 TCR beta chains were cytomegalovirus-associated. The productive fraction for most TCR beta V segments was about 87% or about 30% in an earlier analysis.

This clone was found a few times. What it binds is unknown. At one end the junction does not follow the germline gene, possibly because of a read error. This PCR relied on a set of 60 Vbeta primers and 13 Jbeta primers. Libraries were prepared by immunoSEQ multiplex PCR; TCRdb keeps only in-frame clonotypes and omits some of them. The sample contains some 57,000 clones, roughly 75% of which appear only once. Sequenced material: PBMCs. The sequence was obtained from a woman aged 25-40 years in good health and CMV-seronegative.

The CDR3 is CSSSLAQGYSYTGELFF. The CDR3 DNA sequence: TGTTCCAGCAGCTTGGCTCAGGGGTATTCGTACACCGGGGAGCTGTTTTTT. The chain joins TRBV7-9 to TRBJ2-2; tentative D call: TRBD1 (6 bases). The CDR3 loop spans 17 amino acids. Germline assignment: CDR1 SEHNR and CDR2 FQNEAQ (reference sequence).